This T cell receptor beta chain was identified during a study of blood T cell repertoires in COVID-19. Study-level information: Some COVID-19 samples were acute and others convalescent; all came from the United States, Italy and Spain. Sources were T cells, B-cell-depleted T cells, or PBMCs; the material itself was cDNA or gDNA.

This clone was seen once. The CDR3 is made up of 13 amino acids. The J segment lost 6 bases and the V segment lost 5 bases, leaving 7 bases of the junction unmatched. Germline CDR1 is LGHDT and CDR2 is YNNKEL (reference sequence). As processed by the authors: Reference gene primer amplification yielded estimated nucleated cell counts. Produced via immunoSEQ multiplex PCR; TCRdb's table is partial and in-frame only. V and J calls and clone size follow that table, whereas D and trimming were derived from the DNA. The sample consists of under 250,000 clones, approximately 87% of them appearing once. Sequencing was done on a sample of peripheral blood. This TCR came from a woman aged 70-85 years with active or convalescent COVID-19. The gene calls are TRBV3-1 (or the pseudogene TRBV3-2) and TRBJ2-7, with 7 bases identical to TRBD1. The CDR3 region is CASSASTGAEQYF. The CDR3 DNA follows: TGTGCCAGCAGCGCTTCTACAGGGGCCGAGCAGTACTTC.